This TCR beta chain is drawn from a study of blood T cells in healthy people across ages. With a J-beta primer mix and a sample-barcoded 5' primer, a second PCR ran about 7 to 12 cycles. TCRdb itself ran the 5' RACE reads through MiXCR, one entry per CDR3 protein. Among hundreds of thousands of distinct CDR3 sequences listed, about 28% were seen once. Deletions cut 0 bases from V and 7 bases from J, with 4 bases between. Germline V gene sequence: CDR1 WNHNN, CDR2 SYGVQD (reference sequence). This CDR3 region has 13 residues. Isolation per sample recovered at least 7 million PBMCs. General observations from the study: Since the PBMCs were unsorted, naive and antigen-experienced cells could not be conclusively compared. Per-million-T-cell TCR beta diversity fell roughly linearly with age.

In this sample, this clonotype turned up many times. Its antigen is currently unknown. The chain combines TRBV10-1 with TRBJ2-6, with D unresolved. This TCR derives from a woman older than 75 in good health. Sequenced input: blood. This CDR3 reads CASSESYANVLTF. DNA of the CDR3: TGCGCCAGCAGTGAGTCCTATGCCAACGTCCTGACTTTC.